Listed here are 30 T cell receptor beta chains from one sample, sequenced in a study of regulatory and conventional T cells in breast cancer. In TCRdb, the PCR reads were re-called with MiXCR into one record per CDR3 protein. The data show over a thousand distinct CDR3 sequences, roughly two fifths seen once. Material for sequencing was regulatory T cells from blood. The receptors shown here come from a female donor with breast cancer.

In its sample, this clonotype was seen a few times. CDR3 in amino acids: CATSRPRGGDQPQHF. The CDR3 coding sequence is TGTGCCACCAGCAGACCTCGGGGAGGAGATCAGCCCCAGCATTTT. The chain is built from TRBV15 and TRBJ1-5; D uncertain. The CDR3 is made up of 15 amino acids. V dropped 2 bases and J dropped 5 bases, with 13 bases sitting between them. Germline V gives CDR1 LNHNV, CDR2 YYDKDF (reference sequence).

The chain's CDR3 is CASSFPGLAGETQYF. CDR3 nucleotide sequence: TGTGCCAGCAGCTTCCCGGGACTAGCGGGAGAGACCCAGTACTTC. This chain links TRBV7-9 with TRBJ2-5; 12 nucleotides line up with TRBD2. V was pared by 3 bases and J by 4 bases, with 3 bases of the junction left unmatched. The length of the CDR3 is 15 residues. Germline V CDR1 and CDR2: SEHNR, FQNEAQ (reference sequence).

For this clonotype: This likely comes from a read error, as the CDR3 has no conserved phenylalanine or tryptophan at its end. CDR3 DNA: TGTGCCAGCAGGGGTCAGGGACAGGGAGGTTATGAGCAGTTCTGC. Encoded protein: CASRGQGQGGYEQFC. The J gene is TRBJ2-1, the V gene TRBV2, with TRBD1 matching over 9 bases. This CDR3 spans 15 amino acids. Germline V gene data show CDR1 as SNHLY and CDR2 as FYNNEI. The V gene end was trimmed by 6 bases and the J gene end by 8 bases; junction bases not matched to a gene: 11.

CDR3 DNA: TGTGCCTGGTCGGCAGAACTTGAAGCTTTCTTT. Protein sequence: CAWSAELEAFF. This chain links TRBV30 with TRBJ1-1; D uncertain. V dropped 5 bases and J dropped 7 bases, with 11 bases sitting between them. The CDR3 is 11 residues long. Germline loops: CDR1 GTSNPN, CDR2 SVGIG (reference sequence).

This clonotype was seen a few times. The rearrangement uses TRBV12-3 or TRBV12-4 and TRBJ2-2; D is uncertain. V was cut by 6 bases and J by 7 bases, with 12 bases left in between. The CDR3 has 13 residues. The CDR3 sequence is CASRLSPGGELFF. DNA of the CDR3: TGTGCCAGCAGGCTATCCCCAGGCGGGGAGCTGTTTTTT.

The chain links TRBV20-1 to TRBJ2-1, with no clear D. This CDR3 has 11 residues. V lost 6 bases and J lost 13, with 16 bases in between. Germline-derived CDR1 and CDR2 are DFQATT and SNEGSKA (reference sequence). CDR3 sequence reads: CSAPGDLGQFF. CDR3 DNA: TGCAGTGCGCCAGGTGACCTTGGCCAGTTCTTC.

The chain recombines TRBV18 with TRBJ1-5; D not resolved. The CDR3 runs 14 residues. CDR1 KGHSH and CDR2 LQKENI come from the germline V gene. V shed 0 bases and J shed 2 bases, with 5 bases lying between them. The chain's CDR3 is CASSPPGGNQPQHF. The CDR3 DNA is TGTGCCAGCTCACCACCGGGAGGCAATCAGCCCCAGCATTTT. Variable domain in full (rest from reference TRBV18 and TRBJ1-5): NAGVMQNPRHLVRRRGQEARLRCSPMKGHSHVYWYRQLPEEGLKFMVYLQKENIIDESGMPKERFSAEFPKEGPSILRIQQVVRGDSAAYFCASSPPGGNQPQHFGDGTRLSIL.

This clonotype was observed a few times. The V call is TRBV6-2 or TRBV6-3, the J call TRBJ2-1; tentatively, D is TRBD1 (5 bases). CDR3 length: 16 amino acids. Deletions cut 2 bases from V and 5 bases from J, with 16 bases between. Germline assignment: CDR1 MNHEY and CDR2 SVGEGT. CDR3 sequence reads: CASSYGNYLRDNEQFF. CDR3 in DNA: TGTGCCAGCAGTTACGGGAACTACCTCAGGGACAATGAGCAGTTCTTC.

This clonotype came up a few times. CDR3 bases: TGTGCCAGCAGCCCTGGGGGGTTAGCCAAAAACATTCAGTACTTC. Translating it yields CASSPGGLAKNIQYF. The chain has TRBV7-2 and TRBJ2-4; a weak D match, TRBD2 (6 bases). Germline-derived CDR1 and CDR2 are SGHTA and FQGNSA. The CDR3 loop spans 15 amino acids. The germline V and J ends were trimmed by 5 bases and 0 bases, with 11 bases remaining between them.

A remark on this clonotype: Since no conserved phenylalanine or tryptophan closes the CDR3, a read error is the likely cause. V is TRBV7-6 and J is TRBJ1-5; D call uncertain. Trimming took off 2 bases at V and 4 bases at J, with 12 bases between the two ends. This CDR3 comprises 15 residues. Germline assignment: CDR1 SGHVS and CDR2 FNYEAQ. CDR3 sequence (DNA): TGTGCCAGCAGCTTACAGGCCCTCCCTAATCAGCCCCAGCATCTT. It is translated as CASSLQALPNQPQHL.

The sample holds a few counts of this clonotype. This chain uses TRBV30 with TRBJ2-1; 9 bases align to TRBD1. The CDR3 covers 13 residues. Trimming took 6 bases from V and 7 from J; bases not matched to a gene: 7. CDR1 GTSNPN and CDR2 SVGIG come from the germline V gene (reference sequence). CDR3 DNA: TGTGCCTGTGACAGGGGGAAGGGGAATGAGCAGTTCTTC. This sequence encodes CACDRGKGNEQFF. Based on the CDR3 plus reference TRBV30 and TRBJ2-1, the full variable domain is SQTIHQWPATLVQPVGSPLSLECTVEGTSNPNLYWYRQAAGRGLQLLFYSVGIGQISSEVPQNLSASRPQDRQFILSSKKLLLSDSGFYLCACDRGKGNEQFFGPGTRLTVL.

The chain couples TRBV20-1 to TRBJ2-4, with a tentative D call TRBD1 (6 bases). Germline-derived CDR1 and CDR2 are DFQATT and SNEGSKA (reference sequence). V was shortened by 8 bases and J by 8 bases, with 13 bases between the two germline ends. The CDR3 totals 11 residues. CDR3 bases: TGCAGTTTCGGACAGTTAGACATTCAGTACTTC. This sequence encodes CSFGQLDIQYF.

The chain joins TRBV30 to TRBJ2-7; 7 bases map to TRBD2. The CDR3 is 13 residues long. Germline V CDR1 and CDR2: GTSNPN, SVGIG (reference sequence). V lost 3 bases to trimming and J lost 4 bases; unmatched junction nucleotides: 6. Written as DNA, the CDR3 is TGTGCCTGGAGCAGGAATAGCGGGTACGAGCAGTACTTC. It encodes CAWSRNSGYEQYF.

This clonotype showed up just once. V usage is TRBV28 and J usage is TRBJ2-1; D perhaps matches TRBD2 (5 bases). V dropped 8 bases and J dropped 9 bases, with 8 bases sitting between them. The germline V gene has CDR1 MDHEN and CDR2 SYDVKM. The CDR3 runs 10 residues. The CDR3 sequence is CASGRGEQFF. The CDR3 DNA sequence: TGTGCCAGCGGGAGAGGTGAGCAGTTCTTC.

This clonotype came up once. The chain employs TRBV10-3 and TRBJ1-2; D gene uncertain. With 5 bases removed from V and 4 bases from J, the gap between germline ends came to 11 bases. This CDR3 has 13 amino acids. Germline CDR1 is ENHRY and CDR2 is SYGVKD. The CDR3 region is CAISSGALYGYTF. In DNA form, the CDR3 reads TGTGCCATCAGTTCAGGAGCCCTCTATGGCTACACCTTC.

The V call is TRBV4-1, the J call TRBJ2-3; tentative D call: TRBD2 (5 bases). The V gene's germline CDR1 is MGHRA and CDR2 YSYEKL. V gave up 1 base and J gave up 5 bases, with 13 bases separating them. CDR3 size: 15 residues. Here the CDR3 reads CASSQGQLGGDTQYF. The CDR3 region has the DNA TGCGCCAGCAGCCAAGGGCAGCTTGGAGGAGATACGCAGTATTTT.

The chain joins TRBV6-5 to TRBJ1-6; TRBD1 matches at 7 bases. Trimming removed 6 bases from V and 0 bases from J; junction bases left unmatched: 11. The CDR3 totals 18 residues. Germline values: CDR1 MNHEY, CDR2 SVGAGI. DNA of the CDR3: TGTGCCAGCAGCGGAAAAGGACAGGCCAGCTCCTATAATTCACCCCTCCACTTT. Amino acids: CASSGKGQASSYNSPLHF.

In the case of this clonotype: The germline gene is not matched at one end of the junction; a read error may be the cause. Written as DNA, the CDR3 is TGTGTCAGCAGAGGGGGGCAGACGCACGAGCAGTACTTC. The encoded protein is CVSRGGQTHEQYF. The rearrangement joins TRBV6-5 to TRBJ2-7, with D tentatively TRBD1 or TRBD2 (6 bases each). Germline assignment: CDR1 MNHEY and CDR2 SVGAGI. The CDR3 covers 13 residues.

This chain joins TRBV6-2 or TRBV6-3 and TRBJ1-3; no firm D call. This CDR3 spans 14 amino acids. V was shortened by 4 bases and J by 0 bases, with 7 bases between the two germline ends. Germline CDR1 and CDR2: MNHEY and SVGEGT. The CDR3 is CASSFGGSGNTIYF. Here the CDR3 DNA reads TGTGCCAGCAGTTTCGGCGGCTCTGGAAACACCATATATTTT.

V and J are TRBV5-1 and TRBJ1-2, with 12 bases lining up with TRBD1. Germline CDR1 reads SGHRS; CDR2 reads YFSETQ. Unmatched junction bases numbered 6, after V lost 4 bases and J lost 8 bases. CDR3 length equals 14 residues. The CDR3 loop reads CASSPGTGGGGYTF. The CDR3 DNA sequence: TGCGCCAGCAGCCCCGGGACAGGGGGCGGGGGCTACACCTTC. Variable domain in full (rest from reference TRBV5-1 and TRBJ1-2): KAGVTQTPRYLIKTRGQQVTLSCSPISGHRSVSWYQQTPGQGLQFLFEYFSETQRNKGNFPGRFSGRQFSNSRSEMNVSTLELGDSALYLCASSPGTGGGGYTFGSGTRLTVV.

Only a few counts were recorded for this clonotype. CDR3: CSVEERAGTEAFF. CDR3 bases: TGCAGCGTTGAAGAACGGGCGGGGACTGAAGCTTTCTTT. This sequence joins TRBV29-1 and TRBJ1-1; D is unresolved. With 0 bases removed from V and 5 bases from J, the gap between germline ends came to 10 bases. The CDR3 is 13 amino acids. Germline values: CDR1 SQVTM, CDR2 ANQGSEA.

The genes are TRBV2 and TRBJ1-5, with D hard to call. The CDR3 extends over 15 amino acids. CDR1 is SNHLY, CDR2 FYNNEI, per germline. V was pared by 1 base and J by 0 bases, with 7 bases between. CDR3 loop: CASSEETNSNQPQHF. The CDR3 DNA follows: TGTGCCAGCAGTGAAGAGACAAATAGCAATCAGCCCCAGCATTTT. Filled out from reference TRBV2 and TRBJ1-5, the complete variable domain reads EPEVTQTPSHQVTQMGQEVILRCVPISNHLYFYWYRQILGQKVEFLVSFYNNEISEKSEIFDDQFSVERPDGSNFTLKIRSTKLEDSAMYFCASSEETNSNQPQHFGDGTRLSIL.

This clonotype was seen only a few times. The chain links TRBV6-5 to TRBJ2-7, with D perhaps TRBD2 (6 bases). Trimming shortened V by 5 bases and J by 7 bases, and 21 bases separated the two germline ends. Per germline, CDR1 MNHEY and CDR2 SVGAGI. This CDR3 contains 15 residues. The CDR3 region is CASSGNFQGGQEQYF. CDR3 bases: TGTGCCAGCAGTGGGAACTTTCAGGGAGGCCAAGAGCAGTACTTC.

This clonotype has a single count. The rearrangement joins TRBV30 to TRBJ2-7; no reliable D call. Trimming cost V 0 bases and J 7 bases, with 16 bases left between them. CDR1 GTSNPN and CDR2 SVGIG come from the germline V gene (reference sequence). There are 14 residues in the CDR3. The CDR3 reads CAWSVVLWAGEQYF. The CDR3, as DNA: TGTGCCTGGAGTGTGGTACTCTGGGCTGGGGAGCAGTACTTC. Full variable domain (remainder filled in from reference TRBV30 and TRBJ2-7): SQTIHQWPATLVQPVGSPLSLECTVEGTSNPNLYWYRQAAGRGLQLLFYSVGIGQISSEVPQNLSASRPQDRQFILSSKKLLLSDSGFYLCAWSVVLWAGEQYFGPGTRLTVT.

V is TRBV6-2 or TRBV6-3 and J is TRBJ1-3; D possibly corresponds to TRBD1 (6 bases). Between the trimmed V and J ends, which lost 0 bases and 0 bases, there was a span of 12 bases. Germline V lookup: CDR1 MNHEY, CDR2 SVGEGT. This CDR3 comprises 17 residues. CDR3 protein: CASSYSTGTYSGNTIYF. CDR3 DNA sequence: TGTGCCAGCAGTTACTCGACGGGGACATACTCTGGAAACACCATATATTTT.

V gene TRBV20-1 combines with J gene TRBJ2-1; D possibly uses TRBD1 or TRBD2 (5 bases each). From germline, CDR1 is DFQATT and CDR2 SNEGSKA (reference sequence). V dropped 4 bases and J dropped 0 bases, with 10 bases sitting between them. The CDR3 loop spans 14 amino acids. CDR3 nucleotide sequence: TGCAGTGCTAAGTCAGGGAGCTCCTACAATGAGCAGTTCTTC. It specifies CSAKSGSSYNEQFF.

This clonotype was picked up a small number of times. The J gene is TRBJ2-1, the V gene TRBV5-1, with D tentatively TRBD1 (6 bases). The CDR3 consists of 15 residues. CDR1 is SGHRS, CDR2 YFSETQ, per germline. V was trimmed by 1 base and J by 8 bases, leaving 16 bases between them. Here the CDR3 DNA reads TGCGCCAGCAGCTTGCAACAGGGCACGGTCGATGAGCAGTTCTTC. The encoded protein is CASSLQQGTVDEQFF.

This clonotype was counted once. A much larger clone sits a single nucleotide away, making a read error possible. The chain combines TRBV20-1 with TRBJ2-7; 9 positions agree with TRBD1. This CDR3 region has 14 residues. Per the germline V gene, CDR1 is DFQATT and CDR2 is SNEGSKA (reference sequence). The CDR3 loop is CSARDWDRAYKQYF. The DNA of the CDR3 is TGCAGTGCTAGAGATTGGGACAGGGCCTACAAGCAGTACTTC.

The table lists this clonotype with a few counts. V usage is TRBV7-8 and J usage is TRBJ1-1; no firm D call. CDR3 length equals 16 residues. V gave up 7 bases and J gave up 0 bases, with 18 bases separating them. The germline gives CDR1 SGHVS, CDR2 FQNEAQ. The CDR3 sequence: CASTLTTNTVNTEAFF. CDR3 nucleotide sequence: TGTGCCAGCACCCTGACAACTAACACAGTGAACACTGAAGCTTTCTTT.

In this sample, this clonotype turned up a few times. J is TRBJ2-7 and V is TRBV28, with a possible D match to TRBD1 (6 bases). Trimming took 5 bases from V and 2 from J, leaving 13 bases between them. In germline, CDR1 is MDHEN, CDR2 SYDVKM. The CDR3 is made up of 14 amino acids. For the CDR3, the DNA is TGTGCCAGCAGTCCCAGGGGCATCGCCTACGAGCAGTACTTC. Residues: CASSPRGIAYEQYF.